The next 31 T cell receptor beta chains were all read from a single sample in a study of graft-versus-host responses after intestinal transplantation. The antigens for these receptors are not known. Assay: immunoSEQ multiplex PCR; the TCRdb copy retains only in-frame clones and omits some. The sample holds more than 95,000 clones, roughly 87% seen once. The material sequenced was unstimulated CD4+ T cells sorted from spleen or lymph node cells, taken before intestinal transplant. The receptors were sampled from a human donor who received an intestinal transplant.

The rearrangement joins TRBV6-1 to TRBJ1-5; possibly TRBD1 for D (5 bases). Germline V gene sequence: CDR1 MNHNS, CDR2 SASEGT. The CDR3 is 16 amino acids. The V and J ends lost 0 bases and 5 bases respectively, with 14 bases between them. CDR3 in DNA: TGTGCCAGCAGTGAAGCGCGGTTGGGGGGGTATCAGCCCCAGCATTTT. Its translation is CASSEARLGGYQPQHF.

The rearrangement links TRBV15 to TRBJ1-6; TRBD1 is a possible D gene (6 bases). V was cut by 3 bases and J by 3 bases, with 12 bases left in between. This CDR3 spans 16 amino acids. Germline V gene lookup returns CDR1 LNHNV and CDR2 YYDKDF (reference sequence). CDR3 DNA sequence: TGTGCCACCAGCAGTGACAGAGGGGGCTATAATTCACCCCTCCACTTT. It translates to CATSSDRGGYNSPLHF.

The gene calls are TRBV15 and TRBJ2-5; 7 nucleotides match TRBD2. The CDR3 has 16 residues. Germline V CDR1 and CDR2: LNHNV, YYDKDF (reference sequence). V gave up 0 bases and J gave up 1 base; unmatched junction bases: 5. Written as DNA, the CDR3 is TGTGCCACCAGCAGAGATCCCCCTAGCGGCCAAGAGACCCAGTACTTC. Protein product: CATSRDPPSGQETQYF.

The chain has TRBV11-2 and TRBJ2-7, with D possibly matching TRBD1 (5 bases). The CDR3 is 13 amino acids. Germline lookup yields CDR1 SGHAT and CDR2 FQNNGV. V was pared by 5 bases and J by 3 bases, with 11 bases between. CDR3 in DNA: TGTGCCAGCAGCCCCGTGACAGTCTACGAGCAGTACTTC. Residues: CASSPVTVYEQYF.

The V gene is TRBV10-3, the J gene TRBJ1-2; 7 positions match TRBD1. V trimming: 9 bases; J trimming: 4 bases; junction bases outside the gene matches: 11. Germline V CDR1 and CDR2: ENHRY, SYGVKD. This CDR3 spans 14 amino acids. Written as DNA, the CDR3 is TGTGCCATTTCGGCAACGACAGGGACCTATGGCTACACCTTC. Its translation is CAISATTGTYGYTF.

This sequence joins TRBV19 and TRBJ1-5; 8 bases align to TRBD1. Germline CDR1 and CDR2: LNHDA and SQIVND (reference sequence). V shed 3 bases and J 5 bases; nucleotides not matched to a gene: 9. The CDR3 contains 16 residues. This CDR3 is CASSIRAGGRDQPQHF. DNA of the CDR3: TGTGCCAGTAGTATCCGGGCAGGGGGCAGGGATCAGCCCCAGCATTTT. The variable domain in full, completed from reference TRBV19 and TRBJ1-5, reads DGGITQSPKYLFRKEGQNVTLSCEQNLNHDAMYWYRQDPGQGLRLIYYSQIVNDFQKGDIAEGYSVSREKKESFPLTVTSAQKNPTAFYLCASSIRAGGRDQPQHFGDGTRLSIL.

The chain uses TRBV11-2 and TRBJ1-5; 9 bases are shared with TRBD1. V shed 0 bases, J shed 7 bases, and the junction held 4 bases outside the gene matches. Germline loops: CDR1 SGHAT, CDR2 FQNNGV. This CDR3 comprises 15 residues. CDR3 nucleotides: TGTGCCAGCAGCTTAGATCCGACAGGGGGGCAGCCCCAGCATTTT. It specifies CASSLDPTGGQPQHF.

The chain is built from TRBV27 and TRBJ1-2, with TRBD1 matching 7 bases. The germline V gene encodes CDR1 MNHEY and CDR2 SMNVEV (reference sequence). Germline trimming cut 6 bases from V and 1 base from J; bases unmatched to any gene: 8. CDR3 length equals 15 residues. Here the CDR3 reads CASRQGQLSNYGYTF. DNA of the CDR3: TGTGCCAGCAGACAGGGACAGCTAAGTAACTATGGCTACACCTTC.

The V gene is TRBV6-1, the J gene TRBJ1-4; 9 positions match TRBD1. The germline V gene has CDR1 MNHNS and CDR2 SASEGT. This CDR3 region has 14 residues. The J segment lost 10 bases and the V segment lost 7 bases, leaving 10 bases of the junction unmatched. Written as DNA, the CDR3 is TGTGCCAGCAACCACCGGGACAGGGACGGAAAACTGTTTTTT. Translation gives CASNHRDRDGKLFF.

In its sample, this clone was seen a few times. The rearrangement uses TRBV5-4 and TRBJ2-5, with a possible D match to TRBD2 (6 bases). V gave up 4 bases and J gave up 5 bases, with 21 bases separating them. Germline loops: CDR1 SGHNT, CDR2 YYREEE (reference sequence). The CDR3 runs 16 residues. The CDR3 DNA is TGTGCCAGCAGCCGTAGCGGTTCCATCCGGCGGGAGACCCAGTACTTC. This encodes CASSRSGSIRRETQYF.

The chain has TRBV7-6 and TRBJ2-7; 8 nucleotides align to TRBD1. V lost 5 bases to trimming and J lost 2 bases; unmatched junction nucleotides: 8. The germline V gene has CDR1 SGHVS and CDR2 FNYEAQ. The CDR3 length is 15 residues. The CDR3: CASSQAGQGAYEQYF. The CDR3 DNA reads as TGTGCCAGCAGCCAAGCCGGACAGGGAGCCTACGAGCAGTACTTC.

CDR3 region: CASSQASTNEKLFF. The DNA for the CDR3 is TGCGCCAGCAGCCAGGCCTCAACTAATGAAAAACTGTTTTTT. The chain links TRBV5-1 to TRBJ1-4; no firm D call. This CDR3 has 14 residues. Looked up from germline, CDR1 is SGHRS and CDR2 is YFSETQ. Trimming left V 4 bases short and J 0 bases short, with 7 bases between.

This rearrangement joins TRBV9 to TRBJ2-5; 8 nucleotides agree with TRBD2. V was clipped by 3 bases and J by 4 bases; unmatched bases: 11. The germline gives CDR1 SGDLS, CDR2 YYNGEE. The CDR3 covers 16 residues. As DNA, the CDR3 is TGTGCCAGCAGCGAATCAGCGTTCCGGGGGGGAGAGACCCAGTACTTC. Its translation: CASSESAFRGGETQYF. Using reference TRBV9 and TRBJ2-5 for the parts outside the CDR3, the full variable domain is DSGVTQTPKHLITATGQRVTLRCSPRSGDLSVYWYQQSLDQGLQFLIQYYNGEERAKGNILERFSAQQFPDLHSELNLSSLELGDSALYFCASSESAFRGGETQYFGPGTRLLVL.

The rearrangement uses TRBV6-5 and TRBJ2-2; the match to TRBD2 covers 9 bases. This CDR3 has 15 residues. Looked up from germline, CDR1 is MNHEY and CDR2 is SVGAGI. J lost 7 bases, V lost 6 bases, and 9 bases had no gene match. This CDR3 is CASRLAGAGGGELFF. CDR3 sequence (DNA): TGTGCCAGCAGATTAGCGGGAGCGGGGGGCGGGGAGCTGTTTTTT.

The chain carries TRBV4-1 and TRBJ1-2; a weak D match, TRBD1 (5 bases). The CDR3 totals 17 residues. V was pared by 0 bases and J by 3 bases, with 17 bases between. From germline, CDR1 is MGHRA and CDR2 YSYEKL. Here the CDR3 reads CASSQDSPGVSYYGYTF. CDR3 nucleotides: TGCGCCAGCAGCCAAGATTCGCCGGGGGTTTCTTACTATGGCTACACCTTC.

CDR3 coding DNA: TGCAGCGTCGACCGGGACAGTAATGAAAAACTGTTTTTT. Amino acids: CSVDRDSNEKLFF. This chain uses TRBV29-1 with TRBJ1-4, with TRBD1 matching over 7 bases. This CDR3 is built from 13 residues. V lost 6 bases, J lost 4 bases, and 5 bases stayed unmatched. Germline CDR1 SQVTM, CDR2 ANQGSEA.

Notes on this clone: The same CDR3 can be traced to other DNA sequences in this sample. The J gene is TRBJ2-3, the V gene TRBV11-2; 9 bases agree with TRBD1. This CDR3 spans 16 amino acids. The germline CDR1 and CDR2 sequences are SGHAT and FQNNGV. The V and J ends lost 5 bases and 4 bases, in that order; junction bases with no gene match: 10. The CDR3 is CASSTYRGRLADTQYF. For the CDR3, the DNA is TGTGCCAGCAGCACCTACAGGGGGCGCTTGGCAGATACGCAGTATTTT.

This chain joins TRBV6-5 and TRBJ1-6; D is uncertain. V dropped 5 bases and J dropped 14 bases, with 10 bases sitting between them. The CDR3 has 11 amino acids. The germline V gene has CDR1 MNHEY and CDR2 SVGAGI. The CDR3 spells CASSGVGTLHF. In nucleotides, the CDR3 is TGTGCCAGCAGTGGGGTTGGGACCCTCCACTTT.

J is TRBJ2-7 and V is TRBV6-5; D unresolved. The germline CDR1 and CDR2 sequences are MNHEY and SVGAGI. V lost 2 bases and J lost 3, with 11 bases in between. CDR3 length: 14 amino acids. CDR3 loop: CASSYAAGYYEQYF. CDR3 bases: TGTGCCAGCAGTTACGCTGCCGGTTACTACGAGCAGTACTTC.

The J gene is TRBJ1-5, the V gene TRBV7-6, with TRBD1 as a possible D gene (6 bases). V was trimmed by 4 bases and J by 11 bases, leaving 15 bases between them. The CDR3 has 13 residues. Germline CDR1 reads SGHVS; CDR2 reads FNYEAQ. The CDR3, as DNA: TGTGCCAGCAGCTCAGAACAGGGACTGTCCCAGCATTTT. Translation: CASSSEQGLSQHF.

The chain combines TRBV5-1 with TRBJ1-1; D is perhaps TRBD1 (5 bases). This CDR3 is built from 14 residues. With 2 bases removed from V and 1 base from J, the gap between germline ends came to 9 bases. Germline CDR1 SGHRS, CDR2 YFSETQ. The CDR3 DNA is TGCGCCAGCAGCTTTCAGGGTGCGAACACTGAAGCTTTCTTT. Its protein product is CASSFQGANTEAFF.

The rearrangement uses TRBV4-1 and TRBJ1-3; D call uncertain. CDR1 MGHRA and CDR2 YSYEKL come from the germline V gene. Trimming cost V 6 bases and J 0 bases, with 12 bases left between them. The CDR3 sequence is 15 residues long. CDR3 protein: CASRRFAGSGNTIYF. CDR3 in DNA: TGCGCCAGCAGACGTTTCGCAGGCTCTGGAAACACCATATATTTT.

This clone was picked up one time. The chain joins TRBV7-6 to TRBJ2-3; 16 bases align to TRBD2. Germline V CDR1 and CDR2: SGHVS, FNYEAQ. This CDR3 has 17 amino acids. The J segment lost 5 bases and the V segment lost 3 bases, leaving 5 bases of the junction unmatched. DNA of the CDR3: TGTGCCAGCAGCTTCCAGGGACTAGCGGGAGGGCTAGATACGCAGTATTTT. Amino acids: CASSFQGLAGGLDTQYF.

The chain carries TRBV5-1 and TRBJ2-7, with D perhaps matching TRBD1 (6 bases). The CDR3 has 17 amino acids. The germline gives CDR1 SGHRS, CDR2 YFSETQ. V lost 2 bases and J 0 bases, leaving 18 bases between the germline ends. The CDR3 sequence is CASSLDFGQISSYEQYF. CDR3 in DNA: TGCGCCAGCAGCTTAGACTTCGGACAGATAAGCTCCTACGAGCAGTACTTC.

This chain joins TRBV11-3 and TRBJ2-5; TRBD2 matches at 16 bases. With 5 bases clipped from V and 5 bases from J, the junction kept 8 bases outside the gene matches. Germline CDR1 is SGHNT and CDR2 is YENEEA. The CDR3 contains 17 residues. Here the CDR3 DNA reads TGTGCCAGCAGCCCAGAGGGGACTAGCGGGAGGGGGGAGACCCAGTACTTC. Amino acid sequence: CASSPEGTSGRGETQYF.

This chain joins TRBV11-1 and TRBJ2-5; D unclear. The J call is uncertain, as TRBJ2-7 better fits the DNA end. This CDR3 spans 13 amino acids. Germline loops: CDR1 SGHAT, CDR2 FQDESV (reference sequence). Here the CDR3 reads CASSRDSRSEQYF. CDR3 coding DNA: TGTGCCAGCAGCCGAGATTCTAGATCCGAGCAGTACTTC.

The rearrangement links TRBV6-5 to TRBJ2-5, with D maybe TRBD1 (6 bases). This CDR3 has 14 residues. CDR1 and CDR2 from the germline V gene are MNHEY and SVGAGI. With 0 bases removed from V and 5 bases from J, the gap between germline ends came to 10 bases. The CDR3 nucleotides read TGTGCCAGCAGTTACTCTACAGGGCGGGAGACCCAGTACTTC. Protein sequence: CASSYSTGRETQYF.

This chain uses TRBV11-2 with TRBJ2-7, with 7 nucleotides matching TRBD2. The J segment lost 4 bases and the V segment lost 1 base, leaving 7 bases of the junction unmatched. Germline values: CDR1 SGHAT, CDR2 FQNNGV. The CDR3 sequence is 15 residues long. The CDR3 DNA reads as TGTGCCAGCAGCTTAGCTGGTAGCGGGTTTTACGAGCAGTACTTC. Translating gives CASSLAGSGFYEQYF. Drawing the rest from reference TRBV11-2 and TRBJ2-7, the complete variable domain is EAGVAQSPRYKIIEKRQSVAFWCNPISGHATLYWYQQILGQGPKLLIQFQNNGVVDDSQLPKDRFSAERLKGVDSTLKIQPAKLEDSAVYLCASSLAGSGFYEQYFGPGTRLTVT.

The J gene is TRBJ2-5, the V gene TRBV27; 7 nucleotides align to TRBD1. Germline V gene data show CDR1 as MNHEY and CDR2 as SMNVEV (reference sequence). V dropped 5 bases and J dropped 5; count of bases not matched to a gene: 8. This CDR3 spans 14 amino acids. Here the CDR3 DNA reads TGTGCCAGCAGTCCCAGACAGGGTTGGGAGACCCAGTACTTC. It is translated as CASSPRQGWETQYF.

The chain joins TRBV13 to TRBJ1-5; D remains unclear. The CDR3 is made up of 15 amino acids. Trimming took off 0 bases at V and 1 base at J, with 7 bases between the two ends. CDR1 is PRHDT, CDR2 FYEKMQ, per germline (reference sequence). CDR3 in amino acids: CASSLGRGSNQPQHF. CDR3 bases: TGTGCCAGCAGCTTAGGCCGAGGGAGCAATCAGCCCCAGCATTTT.

J is TRBJ2-7 and V is TRBV6-6, with 9 nucleotides matching TRBD2. The junction had 9 bases not matched to a gene; V was cut back by 5 bases and J by 4 bases. Germline assignment: CDR1 MNHNY and CDR2 SVGAGI (reference sequence). The CDR3 is made up of 15 amino acids. DNA for the CDR3: TGTGCCAGCAGTAGCCGGATAGCGGGGGTTTACGAGCAGTACTTC. Translation: CASSSRIAGVYEQYF.